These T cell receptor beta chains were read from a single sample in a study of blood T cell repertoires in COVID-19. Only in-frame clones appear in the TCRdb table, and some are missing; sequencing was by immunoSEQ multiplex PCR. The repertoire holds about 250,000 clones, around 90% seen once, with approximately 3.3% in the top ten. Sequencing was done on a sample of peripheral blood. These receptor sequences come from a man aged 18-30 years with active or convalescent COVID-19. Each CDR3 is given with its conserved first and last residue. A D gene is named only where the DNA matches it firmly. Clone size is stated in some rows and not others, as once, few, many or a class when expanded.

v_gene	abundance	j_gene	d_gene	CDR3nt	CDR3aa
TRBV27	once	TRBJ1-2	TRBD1	TGTGCCAGCAGTATCCACAGGGGGGAGAACTATGGCTACACCTTC	CASSIHRGENYGYTF
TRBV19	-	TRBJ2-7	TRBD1	TGTGCCAGTAGTGGGACAGCCTCCTACGAGCAGTACTTC	CASSGTASYEQYF
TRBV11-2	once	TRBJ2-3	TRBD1	TGTGCCAGCACCTTGATTGGGGGGTTCGGGACAGGGCCCTCTTATACGCAGTATTTT	CASTLIGGFGTGPSYTQYF
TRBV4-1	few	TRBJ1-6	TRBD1	TGCGCCAGCAGCCGGGAGGGACAGGGTAGTTCACCCCTCCACTTT	CASSREGQGSSPLHF
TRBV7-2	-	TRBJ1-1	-	TGTGCCAGTCCCGGGACATTCGGCACTGAAGCTTTCTTT	CASPGTFGTEAFF
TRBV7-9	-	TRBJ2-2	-	TGTGCCAGCAGCCTCCCTGGACACGGGAACACCGGGGAGCTGTTTTTT	CASSLPGHGNTGELFF
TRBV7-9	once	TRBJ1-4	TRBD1	TGTGCCAGCAGCTCGAGGACAGGAGAAAAACTGTTTTTT	CASSSRTGEKLFF
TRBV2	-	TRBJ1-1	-	TGTGCCAGCAGGGCACAGGGCAGGACTGAAGCTTTCTTT	CASRAQGRTEAFF
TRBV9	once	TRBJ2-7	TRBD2	TGTGCCAGCAGCGTGAGCGGGAGTTACGAGCAGTACTTC	CASSVSGSYEQYF
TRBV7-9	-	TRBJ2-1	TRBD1	TGTGCCAGCAGCCCCGGGACAGGGTGGTCCTACAATGAGCAGTTCTTC	CASSPGTGWSYNEQFF
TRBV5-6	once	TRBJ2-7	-	TGTGCCAGCAGCTTAGACCCTAGCGATTCCTACGAGCAGTACTTC	CASSLDPSDSYEQYF
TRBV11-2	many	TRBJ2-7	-	TGTGCCAGCAGCCCGGCGCGGGGGCTCTCCTACGAGCAGTACTTC	CASSPARGLSYEQYF